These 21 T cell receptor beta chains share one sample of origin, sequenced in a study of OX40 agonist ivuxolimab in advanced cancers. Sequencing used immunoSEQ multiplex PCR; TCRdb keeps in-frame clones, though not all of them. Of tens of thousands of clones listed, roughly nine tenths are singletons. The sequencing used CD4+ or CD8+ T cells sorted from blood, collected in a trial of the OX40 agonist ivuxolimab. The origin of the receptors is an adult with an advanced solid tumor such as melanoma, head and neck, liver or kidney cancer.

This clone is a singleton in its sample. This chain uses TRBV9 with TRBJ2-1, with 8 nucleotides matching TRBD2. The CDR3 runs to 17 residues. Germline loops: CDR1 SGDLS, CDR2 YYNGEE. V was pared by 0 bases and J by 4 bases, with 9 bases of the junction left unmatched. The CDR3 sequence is CASSVALAGGSYNEQFF. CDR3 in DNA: TGTGCCAGCAGCGTAGCTCTGGCGGGAGGCTCTTACAATGAGCAGTTCTTC.

The CDR3 DNA reads as TGTGCCAGCAGTCGCAGGACCCGGTGGGCCTACGAGCAGTACTTC. Amino acid sequence: CASSRRTRWAYEQYF. The chain couples TRBV28 to TRBJ2-7; D is unresolved. V dropped 5 bases and J dropped 2 bases, with 16 bases sitting between them. This CDR3 is 15 amino acids long. The germline gives CDR1 MDHEN, CDR2 SYDVKM.

CDR3 nucleotide sequence: TGTGCCAGCAGCTTCAGCGGGAGGGACGGCAATGAGCAGTTCTTC. Protein: CASSFSGRDGNEQFF. The genes are TRBV7-9 and TRBJ2-1; 10 positions match TRBD2. In germline, CDR1 is SEHNR, CDR2 FQNEAQ (reference sequence). The V gene end was trimmed by 3 bases and the J gene end by 6 bases; junction bases not matched to a gene: 5. The CDR3 sequence is 15 residues long.

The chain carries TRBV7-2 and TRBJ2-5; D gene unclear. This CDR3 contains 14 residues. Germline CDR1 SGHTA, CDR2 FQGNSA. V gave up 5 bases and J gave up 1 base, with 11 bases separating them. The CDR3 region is CASSPQGSQETQYF. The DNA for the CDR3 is TGTGCCAGCAGCCCACAAGGGTCCCAAGAGACCCAGTACTTC.

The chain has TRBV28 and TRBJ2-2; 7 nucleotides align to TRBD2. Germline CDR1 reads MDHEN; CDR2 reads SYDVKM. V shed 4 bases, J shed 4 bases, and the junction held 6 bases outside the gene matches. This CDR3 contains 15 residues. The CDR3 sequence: CASSSRTRSTGELFF. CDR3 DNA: TGTGCCAGCAGTTCCCGGACTAGAAGCACCGGGGAGCTGTTTTTT.

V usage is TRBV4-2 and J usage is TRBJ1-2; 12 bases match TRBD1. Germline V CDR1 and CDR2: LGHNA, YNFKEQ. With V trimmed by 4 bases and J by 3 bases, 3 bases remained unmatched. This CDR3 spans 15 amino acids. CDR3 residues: CASSRDRGLDYGYTF. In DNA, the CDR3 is TGTGCCAGCAGCCGGGACAGGGGGCTTGACTATGGCTACACCTTC.

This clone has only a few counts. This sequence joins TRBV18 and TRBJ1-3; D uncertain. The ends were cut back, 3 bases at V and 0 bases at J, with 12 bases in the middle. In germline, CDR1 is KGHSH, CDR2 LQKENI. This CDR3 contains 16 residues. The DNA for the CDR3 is TGTGCCAGCTCACCTGAAGGGTTTTTCTCTGGAAACACCATATATTTT. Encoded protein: CASSPEGFFSGNTIYF.

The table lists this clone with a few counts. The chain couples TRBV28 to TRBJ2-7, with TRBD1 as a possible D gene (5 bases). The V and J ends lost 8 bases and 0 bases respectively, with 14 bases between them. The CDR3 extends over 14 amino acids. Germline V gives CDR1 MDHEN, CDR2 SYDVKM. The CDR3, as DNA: TGTGCCAGCGGGTTAGGGGCCACCTCCTACGAGCAGTACTTC. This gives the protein CASGLGATSYEQYF. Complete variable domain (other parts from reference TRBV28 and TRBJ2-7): DVKVTQSSRYLVKRTGEKVFLECVQDMDHENMFWYRQDPGLGLRLIYFSYDVKMKEKGDIPEGYSVSREKKERFSLILESASTNQTSMYLCASGLGATSYEQYFGPGTRLTVT.

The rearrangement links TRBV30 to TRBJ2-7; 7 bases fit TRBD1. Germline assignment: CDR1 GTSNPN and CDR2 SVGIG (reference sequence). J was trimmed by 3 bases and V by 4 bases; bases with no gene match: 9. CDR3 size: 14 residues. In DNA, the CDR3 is TGTGCCTGGACTTCCGGGACAGCAAACTACGAGCAGTACTTC. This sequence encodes CAWTSGTANYEQYF.

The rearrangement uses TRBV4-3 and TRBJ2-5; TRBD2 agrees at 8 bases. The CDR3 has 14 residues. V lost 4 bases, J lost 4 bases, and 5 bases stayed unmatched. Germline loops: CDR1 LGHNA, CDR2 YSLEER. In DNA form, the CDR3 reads TGCGCCAGCAGCCTGGGACTAGAGGCAGAGACCCAGTACTTC. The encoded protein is CASSLGLEAETQYF.

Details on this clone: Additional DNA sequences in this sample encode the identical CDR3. The CDR3 region has the DNA TGTGCCAGCTCACCACCATCCTACAATGAGCAGTTCTTC. It yields the protein CASSPPSYNEQFF. The rearrangement links TRBV18 to TRBJ2-1; D is uncertain. The CDR3 length is 13 residues. The V gene's germline CDR1 is KGHSH and CDR2 LQKENI. Trimming shortened V by 0 bases and J by 1 base, and 1 base separated the two germline ends. Full variable domain (remainder filled in from reference TRBV18 and TRBJ2-1): NAGVMQNPRHLVRRRGQEARLRCSPMKGHSHVYWYRQLPEEGLKFMVYLQKENIIDESGMPKERFSAEFPKEGPSILRIQQVVRGDSAAYFCASSPPSYNEQFFGPGTRLTVL.

CDR3 residues: CASSSRSAEAFF. The CDR3 DNA reads TGTGCCAGTAGTTCTCGGTCGGCTGAAGCTTTCTTT. The genes are TRBV19 and TRBJ1-1; D not resolved. Per germline, CDR1 LNHDA and CDR2 SQIVND (reference sequence). The CDR3 is made up of 12 amino acids. V was shortened by 5 bases and J by 6 bases, with 10 bases between the two germline ends.

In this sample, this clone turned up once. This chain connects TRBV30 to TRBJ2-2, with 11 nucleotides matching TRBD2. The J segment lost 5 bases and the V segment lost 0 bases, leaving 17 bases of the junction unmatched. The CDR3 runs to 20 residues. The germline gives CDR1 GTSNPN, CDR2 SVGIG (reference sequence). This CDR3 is CAWSVPRLAGLHDQTGELFF. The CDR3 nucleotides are TGTGCCTGGAGTGTACCTAGACTAGCGGGGCTACACGACCAGACCGGGGAGCTGTTTTTT. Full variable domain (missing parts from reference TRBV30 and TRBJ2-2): SQTIHQWPATLVQPVGSPLSLECTVEGTSNPNLYWYRQAAGRGLQLLFYSVGIGQISSEVPQNLSASRPQDRQFILSSKKLLLSDSGFYLCAWSVPRLAGLHDQTGELFFGEGSRLTVL.

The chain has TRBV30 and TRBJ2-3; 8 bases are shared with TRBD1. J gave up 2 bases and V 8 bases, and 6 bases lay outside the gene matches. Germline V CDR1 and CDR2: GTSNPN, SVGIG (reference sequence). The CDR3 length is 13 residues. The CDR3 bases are TGTGCCGGGGGACAGGATGCCACAGATACGCAGTATTTT. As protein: CAGGQDATDTQYF.

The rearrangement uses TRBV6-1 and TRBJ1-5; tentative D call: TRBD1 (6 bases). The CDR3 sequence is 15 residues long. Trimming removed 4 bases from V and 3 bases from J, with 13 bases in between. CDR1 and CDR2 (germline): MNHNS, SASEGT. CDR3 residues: CASSVRGQNNQPQHF. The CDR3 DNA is TGTGCCAGCAGTGTACGGGGGCAGAACAATCAGCCCCAGCATTTT.

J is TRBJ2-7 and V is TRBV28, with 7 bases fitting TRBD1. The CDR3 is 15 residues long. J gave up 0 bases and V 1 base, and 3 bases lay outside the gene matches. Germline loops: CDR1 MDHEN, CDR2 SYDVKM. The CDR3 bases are TGTGCCAGCAGTTTATTTTGGGACAGCTCCTACGAGCAGTACTTC. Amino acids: CASSLFWDSSYEQYF.

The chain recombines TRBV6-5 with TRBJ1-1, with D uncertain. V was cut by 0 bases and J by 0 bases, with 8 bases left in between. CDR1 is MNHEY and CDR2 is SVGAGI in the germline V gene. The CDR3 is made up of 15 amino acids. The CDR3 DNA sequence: TGTGCCAGCAGTTACTCGATTGTAGTGAACACTGAAGCTTTCTTT. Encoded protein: CASSYSIVVNTEAFF.

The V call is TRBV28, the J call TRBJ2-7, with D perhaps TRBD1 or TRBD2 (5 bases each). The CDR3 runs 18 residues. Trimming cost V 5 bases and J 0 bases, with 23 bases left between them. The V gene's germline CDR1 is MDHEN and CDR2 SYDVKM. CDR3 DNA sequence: TGTGCCAGCAGTCCCCCCCGGGGACCCCTACTCCTCTCCTACGAGCAGTACTTC. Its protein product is CASSPPRGPLLLSYEQYF.

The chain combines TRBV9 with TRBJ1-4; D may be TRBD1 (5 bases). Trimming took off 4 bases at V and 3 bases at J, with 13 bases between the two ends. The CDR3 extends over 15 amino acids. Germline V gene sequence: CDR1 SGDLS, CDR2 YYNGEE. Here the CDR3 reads CASSSSGTANEKLFF. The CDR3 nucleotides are TGTGCCAGCAGCTCCTCCGGGACGGCTAATGAAAAACTGTTTTTT.

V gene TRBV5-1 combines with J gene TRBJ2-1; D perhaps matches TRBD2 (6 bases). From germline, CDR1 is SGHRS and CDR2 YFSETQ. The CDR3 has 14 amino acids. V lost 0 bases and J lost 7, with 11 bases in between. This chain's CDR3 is CASSLESGLNEQFF. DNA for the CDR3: TGCGCCAGCAGCTTGGAGAGCGGGTTGAATGAGCAGTTCTTC.

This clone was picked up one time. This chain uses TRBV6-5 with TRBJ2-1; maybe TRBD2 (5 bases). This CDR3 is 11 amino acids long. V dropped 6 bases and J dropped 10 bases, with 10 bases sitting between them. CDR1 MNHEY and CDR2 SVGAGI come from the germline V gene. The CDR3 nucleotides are TGTGCCAGCAGAGTAGCGATAGAGCAGTTCTTC. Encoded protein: CASRVAIEQFF.